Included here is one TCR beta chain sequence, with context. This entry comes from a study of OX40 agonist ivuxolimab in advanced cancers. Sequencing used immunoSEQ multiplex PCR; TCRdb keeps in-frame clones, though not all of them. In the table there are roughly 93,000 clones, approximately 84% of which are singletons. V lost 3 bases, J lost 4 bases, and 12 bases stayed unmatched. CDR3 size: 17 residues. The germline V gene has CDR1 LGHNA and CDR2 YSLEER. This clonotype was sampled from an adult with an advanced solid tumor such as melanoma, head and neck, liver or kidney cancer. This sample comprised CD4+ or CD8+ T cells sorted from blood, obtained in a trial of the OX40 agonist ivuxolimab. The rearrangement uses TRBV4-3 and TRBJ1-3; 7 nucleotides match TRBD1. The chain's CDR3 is CASSHAADRDYGNTIYF. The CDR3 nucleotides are TGCGCCAGCAGCCACGCCGCCGACAGGGATTACGGAAACACCATATATTTT.